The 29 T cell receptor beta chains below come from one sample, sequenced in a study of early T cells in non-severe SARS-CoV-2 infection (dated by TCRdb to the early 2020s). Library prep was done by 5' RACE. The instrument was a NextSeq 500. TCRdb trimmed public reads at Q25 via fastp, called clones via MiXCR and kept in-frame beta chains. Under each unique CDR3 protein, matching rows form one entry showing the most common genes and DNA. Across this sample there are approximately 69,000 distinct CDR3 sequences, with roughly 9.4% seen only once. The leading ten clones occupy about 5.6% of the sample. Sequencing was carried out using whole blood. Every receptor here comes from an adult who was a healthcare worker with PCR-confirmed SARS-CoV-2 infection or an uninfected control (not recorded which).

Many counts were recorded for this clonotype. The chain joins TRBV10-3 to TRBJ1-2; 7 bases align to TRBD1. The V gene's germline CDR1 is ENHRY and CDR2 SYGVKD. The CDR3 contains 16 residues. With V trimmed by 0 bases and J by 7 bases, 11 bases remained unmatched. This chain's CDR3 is CAISESPDRESLGYTF. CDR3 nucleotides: TGTGCCATCAGTGAGTCCCCTGACAGGGAAAGTCTTGGCTACACCTTC.

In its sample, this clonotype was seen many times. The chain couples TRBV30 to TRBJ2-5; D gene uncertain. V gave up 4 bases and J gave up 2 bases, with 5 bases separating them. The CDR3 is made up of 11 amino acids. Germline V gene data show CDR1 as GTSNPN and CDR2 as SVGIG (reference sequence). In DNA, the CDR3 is TGTGCCTGGAAAATTCAAGAGACCCAGTACTTC. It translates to CAWKIQETQYF.

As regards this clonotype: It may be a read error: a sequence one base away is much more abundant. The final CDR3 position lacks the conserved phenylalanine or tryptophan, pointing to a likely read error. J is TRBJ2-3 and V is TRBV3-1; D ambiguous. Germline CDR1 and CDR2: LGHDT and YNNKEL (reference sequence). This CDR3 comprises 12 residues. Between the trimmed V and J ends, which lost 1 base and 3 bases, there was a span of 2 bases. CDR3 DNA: TGTGCCAGCAGCCAAGTAACAGATACGCAGTATTCT. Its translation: CASSQVTDTQYS.

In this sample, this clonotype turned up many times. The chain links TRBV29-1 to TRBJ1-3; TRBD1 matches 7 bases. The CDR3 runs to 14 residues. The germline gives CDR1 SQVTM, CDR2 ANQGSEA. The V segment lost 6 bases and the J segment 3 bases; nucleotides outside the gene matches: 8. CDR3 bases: TGCAGCGTAAAAAGACAGGGAGATGGAAACACCATATATTTT. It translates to CSVKRQGDGNTIYF.

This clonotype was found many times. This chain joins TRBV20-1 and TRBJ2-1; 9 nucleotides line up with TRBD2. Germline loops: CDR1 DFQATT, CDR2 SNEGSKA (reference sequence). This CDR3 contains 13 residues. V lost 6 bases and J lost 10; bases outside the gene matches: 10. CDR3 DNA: TGCAGTGCCGGGACTAGCATCCTCTACGAGCAGTTCTTC. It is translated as CSAGTSILYEQFF.

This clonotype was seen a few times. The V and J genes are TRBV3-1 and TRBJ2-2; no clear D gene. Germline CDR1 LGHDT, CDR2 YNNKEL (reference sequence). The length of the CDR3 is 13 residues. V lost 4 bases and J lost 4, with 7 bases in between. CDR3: CASSPWATGELFF. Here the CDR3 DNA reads TGTGCCAGCAGCCCCTGGGCCACCGGGGAGCTGTTTTTT.

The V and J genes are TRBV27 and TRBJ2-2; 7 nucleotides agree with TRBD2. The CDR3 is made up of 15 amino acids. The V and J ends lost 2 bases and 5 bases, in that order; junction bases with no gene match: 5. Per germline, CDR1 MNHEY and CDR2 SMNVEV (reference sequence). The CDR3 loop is CASSLGGGYTGELFF. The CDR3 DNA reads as TGTGCCAGCAGTTTAGGGGGAGGGTATACCGGGGAGCTGTTTTTT.

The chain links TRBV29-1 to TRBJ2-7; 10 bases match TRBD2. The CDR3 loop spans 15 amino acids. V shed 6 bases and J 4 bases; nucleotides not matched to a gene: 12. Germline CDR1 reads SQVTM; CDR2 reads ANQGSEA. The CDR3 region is CSVEIASGSFYEQYF. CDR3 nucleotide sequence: TGCAGCGTGGAGATTGCTAGCGGGAGTTTTTACGAGCAGTACTTC.

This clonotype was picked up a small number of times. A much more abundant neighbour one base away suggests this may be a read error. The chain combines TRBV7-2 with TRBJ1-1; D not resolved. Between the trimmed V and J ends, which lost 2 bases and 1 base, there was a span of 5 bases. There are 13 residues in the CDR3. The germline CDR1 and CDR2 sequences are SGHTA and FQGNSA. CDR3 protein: CASSLNRNTEAFF. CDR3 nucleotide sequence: TGTGCCAGCAGCTTAAACAGGAACACTGAAGCTTTCTTT.

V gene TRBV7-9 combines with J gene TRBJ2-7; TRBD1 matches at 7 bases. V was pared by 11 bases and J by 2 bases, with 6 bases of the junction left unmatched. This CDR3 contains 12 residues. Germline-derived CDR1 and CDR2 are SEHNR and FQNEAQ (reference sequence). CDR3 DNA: TGTGCCGGACAGACAGGGCCCTACGAGCAGTACTTC. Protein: CAGQTGPYEQYF.

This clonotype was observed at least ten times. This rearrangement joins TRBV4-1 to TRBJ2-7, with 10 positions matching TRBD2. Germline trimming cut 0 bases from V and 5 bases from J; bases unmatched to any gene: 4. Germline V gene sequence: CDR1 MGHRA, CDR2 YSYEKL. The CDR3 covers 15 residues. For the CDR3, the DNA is TGCGCCAGCAGCCAAGAAGGGACTAGCGCCCACGAGCAGTACTTC. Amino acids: CASSQEGTSAHEQYF.

CDR3 DNA: TGTGCCAGCAGAAGGTCCGGTAGCTCTGGGGCCAACGTCCTGACTTTC. Its protein product is CASRRSGSSGANVLTF. The genes are TRBV6-5 and TRBJ2-6; D remains unclear. This CDR3 is built from 16 residues. CDR1 is MNHEY and CDR2 is SVGAGI in the germline V gene. Between the trimmed V and J ends, which lost 6 bases and 0 bases, there was a span of 12 bases.

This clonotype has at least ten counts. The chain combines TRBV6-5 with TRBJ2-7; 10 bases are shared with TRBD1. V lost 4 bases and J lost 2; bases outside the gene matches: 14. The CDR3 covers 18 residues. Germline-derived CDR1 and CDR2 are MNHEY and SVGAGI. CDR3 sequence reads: CASSSFAEGTGDTYEQYF. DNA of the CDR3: TGTGCCAGCAGTTCCTTCGCCGAAGGGACAGGGGATACCTACGAGCAGTACTTC.

CDR3 in amino acids: CASSNRGPGELFF. CDR3 sequence (DNA): TGCGCCAGCAGCAATCGGGGTCCCGGGGAGCTGTTTTTT. The chain joins TRBV4-3 to TRBJ2-2; D might be TRBD2 (5 bases). The CDR3 totals 13 residues. Germline-derived CDR1 and CDR2 are LGHNA and YSLEER. V lost 5 bases and J lost 6, with 10 bases in between.

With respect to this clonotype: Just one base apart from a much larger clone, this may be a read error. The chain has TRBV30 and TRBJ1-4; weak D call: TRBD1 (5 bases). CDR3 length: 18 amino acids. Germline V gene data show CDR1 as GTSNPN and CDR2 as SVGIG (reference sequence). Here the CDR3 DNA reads TGTGCCTGGAGTAGGGGCAGGGAGGTACCCGCAACTAATGAAAAACTGATTTTT. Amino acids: CAWSRGREVPATNEKLIF.

As DNA, the CDR3 is TGTGCCAGCAGTTTTGGGGCTGATTACGAGCAGTACTTC. It translates to CASSFGADYEQYF. The gene calls are TRBV12-3 or TRBV12-4 and TRBJ2-7; possible D gene TRBD1, 5 bases. The V end was cut by 3 bases, the J end by 4 bases, with 10 bases between. The CDR3 contains 13 residues.

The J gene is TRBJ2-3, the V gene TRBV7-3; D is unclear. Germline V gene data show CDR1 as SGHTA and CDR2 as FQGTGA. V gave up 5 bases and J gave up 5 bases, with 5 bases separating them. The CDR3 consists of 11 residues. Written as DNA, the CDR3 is TGTGCCAGCAGCATGGGAGATACGCAGTATTTT. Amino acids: CASSMGDTQYF.

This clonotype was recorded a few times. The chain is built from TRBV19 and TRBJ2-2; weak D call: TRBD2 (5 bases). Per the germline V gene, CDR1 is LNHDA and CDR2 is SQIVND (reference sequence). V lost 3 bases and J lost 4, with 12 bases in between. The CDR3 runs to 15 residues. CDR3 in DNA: TGTGCCAGTAGTATGTGGGAGTCCCCCACCGGGGAGCTGTTTTTT. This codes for CASSMWESPTGELFF.

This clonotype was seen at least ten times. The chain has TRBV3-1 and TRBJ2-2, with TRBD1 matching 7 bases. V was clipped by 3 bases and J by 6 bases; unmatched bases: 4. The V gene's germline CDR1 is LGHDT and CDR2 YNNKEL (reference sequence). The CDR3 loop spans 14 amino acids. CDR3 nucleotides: TGTGCCAGCAGCCAGGAAGACAGGGCCGGGGAGCTGTTTTTT. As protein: CASSQEDRAGELFF.

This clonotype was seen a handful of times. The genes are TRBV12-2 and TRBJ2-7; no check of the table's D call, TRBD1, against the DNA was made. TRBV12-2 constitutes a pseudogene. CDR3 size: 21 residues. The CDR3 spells CASHPDMKAVGQGMGSNEQYF. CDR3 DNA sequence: TGTGCAAGTCACCCCGATATGAAAGCAGTCGGACAGGGAATGGGAAGCAACGAGCAGTACTTC.

CDR3 in amino acids: CSASGGDFQNEQFF. DNA of the CDR3: TGCAGTGCTAGTGGGGGGGATTTTCAGAATGAGCAGTTCTTC. This sequence joins TRBV20-1 and TRBJ2-1; 7 nucleotides agree with TRBD2. The CDR3 has 14 amino acids. CDR1 is DFQATT and CDR2 is SNEGSKA in the germline V gene (reference sequence). V lost 3 bases and J lost 7; bases outside the gene matches: 9.

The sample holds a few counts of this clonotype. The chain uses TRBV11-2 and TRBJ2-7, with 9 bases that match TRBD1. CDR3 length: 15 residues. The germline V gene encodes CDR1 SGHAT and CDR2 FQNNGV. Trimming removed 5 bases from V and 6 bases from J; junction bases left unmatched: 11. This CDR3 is CASSLNPGQGFEQYF. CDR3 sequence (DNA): TGTGCCAGCAGCCTTAATCCGGGACAGGGTTTCGAGCAGTACTTC. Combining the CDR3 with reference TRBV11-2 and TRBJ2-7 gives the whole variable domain EAGVAQSPRYKIIEKRQSVAFWCNPISGHATLYWYQQILGQGPKLLIQFQNNGVVDDSQLPKDRFSAERLKGVDSTLKIQPAKLEDSAVYLCASSLNPGQGFEQYFGPGTRLTVT.

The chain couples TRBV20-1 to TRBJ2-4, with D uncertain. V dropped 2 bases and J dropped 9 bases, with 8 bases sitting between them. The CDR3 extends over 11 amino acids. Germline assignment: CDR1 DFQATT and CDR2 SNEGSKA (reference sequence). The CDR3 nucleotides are TGCAGTGCTAGACTTTTAAGCATTCAGTACTTC. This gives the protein CSARLLSIQYF.

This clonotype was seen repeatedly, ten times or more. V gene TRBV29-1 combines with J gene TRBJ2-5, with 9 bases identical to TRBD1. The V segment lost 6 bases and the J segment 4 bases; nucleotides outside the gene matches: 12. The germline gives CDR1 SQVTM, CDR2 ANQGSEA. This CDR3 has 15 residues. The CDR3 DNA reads TGCAGCGTCTCACGGGGGACAGGGAGGGGAGAGACCCAGTACTTC. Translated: CSVSRGTGRGETQYF.

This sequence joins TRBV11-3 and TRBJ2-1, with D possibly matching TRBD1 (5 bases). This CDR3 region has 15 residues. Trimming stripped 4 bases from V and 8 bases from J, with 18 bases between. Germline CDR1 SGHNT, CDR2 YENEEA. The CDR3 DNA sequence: TGTGCCAGCAGCTCTCGCCAGGGTATTTCCGATGAGCAGTTCTTC. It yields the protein CASSSRQGISDEQFF.

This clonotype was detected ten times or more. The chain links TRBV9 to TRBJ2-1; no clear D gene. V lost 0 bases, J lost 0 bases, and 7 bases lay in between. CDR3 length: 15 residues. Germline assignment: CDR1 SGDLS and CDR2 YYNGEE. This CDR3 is CASSVAASSYNEQFF. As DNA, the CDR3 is TGTGCCAGCAGCGTAGCGGCCAGCTCCTACAATGAGCAGTTCTTC.

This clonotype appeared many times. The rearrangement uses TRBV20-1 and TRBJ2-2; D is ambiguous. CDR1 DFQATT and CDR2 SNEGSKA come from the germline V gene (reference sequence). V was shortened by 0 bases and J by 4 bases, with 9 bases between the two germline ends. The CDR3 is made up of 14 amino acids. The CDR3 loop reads CSARDLGATGELFF. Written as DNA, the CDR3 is TGCAGTGCTAGAGATCTCGGCGCCACCGGGGAGCTGTTTTTT.

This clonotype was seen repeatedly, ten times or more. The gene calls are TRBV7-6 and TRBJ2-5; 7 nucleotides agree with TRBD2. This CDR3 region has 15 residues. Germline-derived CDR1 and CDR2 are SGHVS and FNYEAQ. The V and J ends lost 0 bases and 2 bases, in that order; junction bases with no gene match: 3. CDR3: CASSLAGGEQETQYF. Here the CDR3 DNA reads TGTGCCAGCAGCTTAGCGGGAGGGGAACAAGAGACCCAGTACTTC.

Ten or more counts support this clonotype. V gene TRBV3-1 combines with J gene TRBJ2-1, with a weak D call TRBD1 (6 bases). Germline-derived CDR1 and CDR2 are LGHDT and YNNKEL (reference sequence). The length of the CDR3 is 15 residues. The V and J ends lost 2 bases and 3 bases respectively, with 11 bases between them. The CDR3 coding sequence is TGTGCCAGCAGCCAACCGACAGGTCTCTACAATGAGCAGTTCTTC. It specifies CASSQPTGLYNEQFF.